This TCR beta chain originates from a study of blood T cell repertoires in COVID-19. Study summary: COVID-19 samples, acute and convalescent, were from the United States, Italy and Spain.

The table came from immunoSEQ multiplex PCR; TCRdb's copy has only in-frame clones and leaves some out. Here the sample spans fewer than 250,000 clones, approximately 91% being singletons. The CDR3 has 15 residues. In germline, CDR1 is SEHNR, CDR2 FQNEAQ (reference sequence). V was shortened by 8 bases and J by 0 bases, with 16 bases between the two germline ends. A single count supports this clone. This sequence joins TRBV7-9 and TRBJ1-2, with D perhaps TRBD1 (5 bases). The sequence was obtained from a woman aged 55-69 years with acute or convalescent COVID-19. The sequencing sample was made of peripheral blood. The DNA for the CDR3 is TGTGCCAGCGCGGATTACCAGACAGCTAACTATGGCTACACCTTC. This codes for CASADYQTANYGYTF. The full variable domain, in which reference TRBV7-9 and TRBJ1-2 provide the parts outside the CDR3, is DTGVSQNPRHKITKRGQNVTFRCDPISEHNRLYWYRQTLGQGPEFLTYFQNEAQLEKSRLLSDRFSAERPKGSFSTLEIQRTEQGDSAMYLCASADYQTANYGYTFGSGTRLTVV.